The clone carrying this TCR beta chain was counted ten times or more. Its antigen is unknown. Trimming took off 4 bases at V and 0 bases at J, with 10 bases between the two ends. The CDR3 sequence is 14 residues long. Looked up from germline, CDR1 is DFQATT and CDR2 is SNEGSKA (reference sequence). A second about 7 to 11 cycle PCR used barcoded and J-beta primers. A minimum of 2.5 million CDR3-containing paired-end reads was obtained for each sample. TCRdb passed the 5' RACE reads through MiXCR, listing each CDR3 protein once. The sample has about 590,000 distinct CDR3 sequences, less than 35% seen once. A minimum of 7 million PBMCs was isolated per sample. Extractions gave at least 5 micrograms of total RNA per sample. The data derive from a study of blood T cells in healthy people across ages. Study-wide results and limits: While age rose, TCR beta diversity per million T cells dropped in a roughly linear way.

This TCR was recovered from a woman aged 80 or over in good health. This chain connects TRBV20-1 to TRBJ2-1; tentatively, D is TRBD2 (6 bases). Specimen: blood. The CDR3, as DNA: TGCAGTGCTACGGACTACAGCTCCTACAATGAGCAGTTCTTC. It translates to CSATDYSSYNEQFF.